A selection of T cell receptor beta chains follows, all from one sample in a study of cytomegalovirus exposure and HLA in healthy donors. Some clones are missing from TCRdb's copy, which holds only in-frame ones; the method was immunoSEQ multiplex PCR. The sample includes 100,000 to 150,000 clones, about 74% of them seen just once. Specimen: PBMCs. Receptors were obtained from a woman aged 60-75 years in good health and CMV-seronegative. Each CDR3 is given without its conserved first and last residue. Each record gives: J gene, V gene, CDR3 protein.

TRBJ1-2	TRBV5-1	ASSPRGRGELYGYT
TRBJ2-5	TRBV5-4	ASSLALGGGTQY
TRBJ1-5	TRBV18	ASSPPGQGAGQPQH
TRBJ1-4	TRBV6-1	AGRPGQGNEKLF
TRBJ2-1	TRBV2	ASGLAGGGNEQF
TRBJ2-7	TRBV10-2	ASSVLAGSGEQY
TRBJ2-6	TRBV4-1	ASSQDPGTVAGANVLT
TRBJ2-6	TRBV19	ASKAGLTSGANVLT
TRBJ2-7	TRBV6-6	ASSYPRDSTYEQY
TRBJ1-4	TRBV27	ASSLGGTGGEKLF
TRBJ2-7	TRBV30	AWSTGLAGYEQY
TRBJ2-3	TRBV15	ATSRVLGHASDTQY
TRBJ2-3	TRBV20-1	SAPWRGTQY
.	TRBV5-1	ASSLGTGILYEQY
TRBJ1-5	TRBV7-2	ASSLSNQPQH
TRBJ1-2	TRBV19	ASAAGGGPNYGYT
TRBJ2-7	TRBV20-1	SARVGAEQY
TRBJ2-5	TRBV29-1	SVPRLAGAGTQY
TRBJ2-2	TRBV18	ASSPSFYSNTGELF
TRBJ2-7	TRBV4-2	ASSQDSHAGEQY
TRBJ2-3	TRBV7-9	ASSQGRGSGTDTQY
TRBJ2-6	TRBV11-2	ASSRTGLGGANVLT
TRBJ2-3	TRBV11-2	ASSFDGGPTDTQY
TRBJ2-3	TRBV2	ASRELASTDTQY
TRBJ1-2	TRBV7-2	ASSLYRQGYYGYT
TRBJ1-5	TRBV21-1	ASSSRGRGRGQPQH
TRBJ1-1	TRBV28	ASRSLSLRGTESTEAF
TRBJ2-2	TRBV11-1	ASSLVASGVLNGELF
TRBJ2-1	TRBV2	ASRTDTNEQF
TRBJ1-1	TRBV6-5	ASRRRSSEAF
TRBJ2-1	TRBV29-1	SVEMRGLASNNEQF
TRBJ1-2	TRBV6-5	ASSPGYGYT